This entry lists 2 T cell receptor beta chains sequenced from one sample in a study of cytotoxic CD8 clonotypes in ibrutinib-treated CLL. Profiled with immunoSEQ multiplex PCR; TCRdb holds only in-frame clones, not every one. The sample carries approximately 53,000 clones, approximately 82% recorded once. The sequences come from PBMCs, collected after 24 months of ibrutinib treatment. These receptors originate from a human donor with chronic lymphocytic leukemia.

The gene calls are TRBV5-1 and TRBJ1-1; possibly TRBD1 for D (6 bases). Per the germline V gene, CDR1 is SGHRS and CDR2 is YFSETQ. V was clipped by 4 bases and J by 2 bases, with 12 bases between them. The CDR3 consists of 14 residues. CDR3 sequence: CASSQGQSNTEAFF. The DNA for the CDR3 is TGCGCCAGCAGCCAAGGACAGTCCAACACTGAAGCTTTCTTT. Supplemented by reference TRBV5-1 and TRBJ1-1, the full variable domain reads KAGVTQTPRYLIKTRGQQVTLSCSPISGHRSVSWYQQTPGQGLQFLFEYFSETQRNKGNFPGRFSGRQFSNSRSEMNVSTLELGDSALYLCASSQGQSNTEAFFGQGTRLTVV.

The chain has TRBV18 and TRBJ2-5; D gene uncertain. V was pared by 5 bases and J by 0 bases, with 4 bases between. Germline CDR1 and CDR2: KGHSH and LQKENI. The CDR3 totals 12 residues. CDR3 in amino acids: CASSSYQETQYF. The CDR3 DNA reads TGTGCCAGCTCATCGTACCAAGAGACCCAGTACTTC.